This T cell receptor beta chain comes out of a study of cytomegalovirus exposure and HLA in healthy donors. For the study at large: Among about 179 million T cells, an earlier analysis found roughly 100 million unique TCR beta sequences.

PCR involved 60 Vbeta and 13 Jbeta primers. Data came from immunoSEQ multiplex PCR; TCRdb stores just in-frame clones and leaves some out. The sample has approximately 240,000 clones; around 88% are singletons. Likely unrecorded immune exposures existed in these nominally healthy donors. The V segment lost 10 bases and the J segment 2 bases; nucleotides outside the gene matches: 5. The germline V gene has CDR1 MNHEY and CDR2 SVGAGI. This CDR3 contains 13 residues. Broader study findings: A later analysis found common viral pathogens apparently linked to several of the most significant clusters. Clonal expansion, a later analysis showed, was greater in HLA-associated TCR beta chains than in equally common others.

In the case of this clone: As yet, its antigen is unknown.

The V gene is TRBV6-5, the J gene TRBJ2-3; TRBD2 aligns across 8 bases. The sequence came from a woman aged 18-30 years in good health and CMV-seronegative. The material sequenced was PBMCs. The CDR3 DNA reads TGTGCCACTTTAGCGGGACCCACAGATACGCAGTATTTT. Its protein is CATLAGPTDTQYF.